The sequence of this T cell receptor beta chain was determined in a study of blood T cell repertoires in COVID-19. The protocol was immunoSEQ multiplex PCR, while the TCRdb copy is restricted to in-frame clones and leaves out a portion. The sample carries approximately 220,000 clones, around 82% recorded once. The germline V and J ends were trimmed by 0 bases and 4 bases, with 20 bases remaining between them. Germline CDR1 and CDR2: SGDLS and YYNGEE. The CDR3 extends over 18 amino acids. This chain uses TRBV9 with TRBJ2-1, with D perhaps TRBD1 (6 bases). The clonotype comes from a woman between 40 and 50 years old who had been exposed to COVID-19. Sequencing input: PBMCs or T cells enriched from blood (not recorded which). CDR3 sequence: CASSVAFQHPGTYNEQFF. The CDR3 DNA follows: TGTGCCAGCAGCGTAGCATTCCAACACCCAGGGACATACAATGAGCAGTTCTTC.